These 31 T cell receptor beta chains share one sample of origin, sequenced in a study of T cell clonality in common variable immunodeficiency. Produced via immunoSEQ multiplex PCR; TCRdb's table is partial and in-frame only. This repertoire holds around 55,000 clones, and none appear only once. Sequencing was done on a sample of peripheral blood mononuclear cells. These receptors originate from a person between 18 and 70 years old in good health.

This clone was seen at least ten times. The CDR3 spells CASNHWASTDTQYF. The sequenced part of the CDR3 DNA is TGTGCCAGCAATCACTGGGCGAGTACAGATACG. The chain carries TRBV28 and TRBJ2-3; D unresolved. The sequenced fragment ends 3 residues before the CDR3 boundary, so the rest is inferred from the germline J gene. The CDR3 has 14 amino acids. Per the germline V gene, CDR1 is MDHEN and CDR2 is SYDVKM. V was shortened by 7 bases and J by 3 bases, with 14 bases between the two germline ends.

Turning to this clone: Read coverage stops 3 residues before the CDR3 terminus; the germline J gene supplies the remainder. The chain joins TRBV7-2 to TRBJ1-1; a possible D gene is TRBD1 (6 bases). Germline CDR1 reads SGHTA; CDR2 reads FQGNSA. The CDR3 is made up of 14 amino acids. The sequenced CDR3 bases are TGTGCCAGCAGCTTCGAACAGGGTCGAGAGACA. Its translation is CASSFEQGRET. From start to end, the CDR3 is CASSFEQGRETAFF.

This clone was seen a few times. The observed sequence ends 3 residues before the CDR3 terminus, with the missing tail filled in from the germline J gene. The rearrangement uses TRBV2 and TRBJ1-1; 8 bases fit TRBD1. The CDR3 is 14 amino acids. CDR1 is SNHLY and CDR2 is FYNNEI in the germline V gene. This CDR3 reads CDTAFRGRGTEAFF. The sequenced part of the CDR3 DNA is TGTGACACAGCTTTCAGGGGGCGAGGGACTGAA.

This clone was found many times. The sequence runs out 3 residues before the end of the CDR3; the remainder is reconstructed from the germline J gene. The chain couples TRBV5-1 to TRBJ1-2; TRBD1 might be the D (5 bases). CDR1 and CDR2 from the germline V gene are SGHRS and YFSETQ. V was pared by 0 bases and J by 6 bases, with 15 bases between. The CDR3 covers 15 residues. This CDR3 is CASSLETVRVDGYTF. CDR3 DNA (partial): TGCGCCAGCAGCTTGGAAACGGTCAGGGTCGATGGC.

This clone came up many times. The read comes to an end 3 residues before the CDR3 does, leaving the germline J gene to fill in the end. V and J are TRBV7-9 and TRBJ2-7; TRBD1 might be the D (6 bases). This CDR3 is built from 14 residues. V was shortened by 3 bases and J by 4 bases, with 13 bases between the two germline ends. In germline, CDR1 is SEHNR, CDR2 FQNEAQ (reference sequence). The CDR3 bases that were read are TGTGCCAGCAGCTTCTTGGGGGCTTCGTACGAG. It encodes CASSFLGASYE. The entire CDR3 reads CASSFLGASYEQYF. The complete variable domain, with remaining parts taken from reference TRBV7-9 and TRBJ2-7, reads DTGVSQNPRHKITKRGQNVTFRCDPISEHNRLYWYRQTLGQGPEFLTYFQNEAQLEKSRLLSDRFSAERPKGSFSTLEIQRTEQGDSAMYLCASSFLGASYEQYFGPGTRLTVT.

This clone was detected many times. The CDR3 end is not reached by the read, which stops 3 residues before it; the germline J gene fills it in. The chain joins TRBV6-1 to TRBJ2-3; TRBD2 aligns across 7 bases. Germline CDR1 is MNHNS and CDR2 is SASEGT. The CDR3 has 14 amino acids. CDR3 residues: CASSEIGGGETQYF. Incomplete CDR3 DNA: TGTGCCAGCAGTGAAATCGGTGGGGGGGAGACG.

This clone was found many times. Read sequence stops 3 residues before the CDR3 end, and the germline J gene provides the missing end. The chain links TRBV7-9 to TRBJ1-1; D not certain. Germline V CDR1 and CDR2: SEHNR, FQNEAQ (reference sequence). This CDR3 spans 13 amino acids. CDR3 protein: CASSSESGIEAFF. The CDR3 bases that were read are TGTGCCAGCAGTTCTGAGTCGGGGATAGAA.

This clone was seen at least ten times. The sequenced fragment ends 3 residues before the CDR3 boundary, so the rest is inferred from the germline J gene. The chain has TRBV2 and TRBJ1-4, with 8 bases lining up with TRBD1. J lost 8 bases, V lost 5 bases, and 10 bases had no gene match. Germline V lookup: CDR1 SNHLY, CDR2 FYNNEI. The CDR3 extends over 15 amino acids. The CDR3: CASSPRGTGTEKLFF. The sequenced CDR3 bases are TGTGCCAGCAGTCCTAGAGGGACAGGAACCGAAAAA.

This clone has a count of ten or more. The CDR3 end lies 3 residues beyond the end of the read and is filled in from the germline J gene. The rearrangement links TRBV14 to TRBJ1-2; D is uncertain. Germline-derived CDR1 and CDR2 are SGHDN and FVKESK. CDR3 length equals 13 residues. V lost 4 bases and J 2 bases, leaving 8 bases between the germline ends. CDR3 bases read: TGTGCCAGCAGCCCAACAGTAAACTATGGC. It is translated as CASSPTVNYG. In full, the CDR3 reads CASSPTVNYGYTF.

In this sample, this clone turned up many times. The DNA read from the CDR3 is TGTGCCACCAGCAGAGATCGAGCGGATACG. It is translated as CATSRDRADT. Given in full, the CDR3 is CATSRDRADTQYF. This chain connects TRBV15 to TRBJ2-3; D gene ambiguous. The read ends 3 residues before the CDR3 terminus; that terminus is restored from the germline J gene. The V gene's germline CDR1 is LNHNV and CDR2 YYDKDF (reference sequence). The V and J ends lost 0 bases and 6 bases respectively, with 7 bases between them. CDR3 size: 13 residues. The full variable domain, completed using reference TRBV15 and TRBJ2-3, is DAMVIQNPRYQVTQFGKPVTLSCSQTLNHNVMYWYQQKSSQAPKLLFHYYDKDFNNEADTPDNFQSRRPNTSFCFLDIRSPGLGDTAMYLCATSRDRADTQYFGPGTRLTVL.

This clone was counted at least ten times. The DNA ends 3 residues before the CDR3 does, and the rest of the CDR3 is filled in from the germline J gene. The chain combines TRBV9 with TRBJ2-3; the match to TRBD2 covers 8 bases. V lost 0 bases, J lost 5 bases, and 8 bases stayed unmatched. The CDR3 loop spans 16 amino acids. Germline V gene lookup returns CDR1 SGDLS and CDR2 YYNGEE. CDR3 DNA (partial): TGTGCCAGCAGCGTAGGGTTAGCGGGGAGCGGAGATACG. It specifies CASSVGLAGSGDT. The CDR3 reads in full as CASSVGLAGSGDTQYF.

The sample holds many counts of this clone. The observed sequence ends 3 residues before the CDR3 terminus, with the missing tail filled in from the germline J gene. The rearrangement links TRBV20-1 to TRBJ2-1, with 8 bases lining up with TRBD2. The CDR3 totals 16 residues. J lost 8 bases, V lost 3 bases, and 15 bases had no gene match. Germline CDR1 and CDR2: DFQATT and SNEGSKA (reference sequence). This CDR3 is CSASDTGTSFRYEQFF. Incomplete CDR3 DNA: TGCAGTGCTAGCGATACCGGGACTAGTTTTCGCTATGAG.

This clone turned up a few times. The read terminates 3 residues before the CDR3 end, so the remaining end is supplied by the germline J gene. The chain uses TRBV19 and TRBJ1-4; D uncertain. The germline gives CDR1 LNHDA, CDR2 SQIVND (reference sequence). The CDR3 loop spans 14 amino acids. The CDR3 loop is CASSIPQNNSPLFF. Partial CDR3 DNA: TGTGCCAGTAGTATCCCACAGAATAATTCACCA.

On this clone itself: The CDR3 is cut off 3 residues early in the read; its end comes from the germline J gene. This sequence joins TRBV19 and TRBJ2-3, with TRBD1 identical over 10 bases. Germline V gene sequence: CDR1 LNHDA, CDR2 SQIVND (reference sequence). The CDR3 covers 14 residues. Partial CDR3 DNA: TGTGCCAGTAGTCTCGACAGGGGGCGGCAGACG. Its protein product is CASSLDRGRQT. The CDR3, in full, reads CASSLDRGRQTQYF.

This clone was detected ten times or more. From the germline J gene comes the end of the CDR3, since the read stops 3 residues before it. The genes are TRBV5-1 and TRBJ1-2; perhaps TRBD1 as D (5 bases). The CDR3 totals 15 residues. The germline gives CDR1 SGHRS, CDR2 YFSETQ. The germline V and J ends were trimmed by 2 bases and 4 bases, with 15 bases remaining between them. The part of the CDR3 DNA that was read is TGCGCCAGCAGCTTCGGGAGCTACCAGGGCTATGGC. It is translated as CASSFGSYQGYG. The whole CDR3 sequence reads CASSFGSYQGYGYTF.

This clone was recorded at least ten times. The observed sequence ends 3 residues before the CDR3 terminus, with the missing tail filled in from the germline J gene. V gene TRBV5-1 combines with J gene TRBJ1-2, with D perhaps matching TRBD1 (5 bases). Trimming took off 0 bases at V and 2 bases at J, with 11 bases between the two ends. There are 15 residues in the CDR3. Germline V gene data show CDR1 as SGHRS and CDR2 as YFSETQ. This CDR3 is CASSLVGRENYGYTF. The DNA read from the CDR3 is TGCGCCAGCAGCTTGGTTGGCAGGGAGAACTATGGC. The whole variable domain, remainder taken from reference TRBV5-1 and TRBJ1-2, is KAGVTQTPRYLIKTRGQQVTLSCSPISGHRSVSWYQQTPGQGLQFLFEYFSETQRNKGNFPGRFSGRQFSNSRSEMNVSTLELGDSALYLCASSLVGRENYGYTFGSGTRLTVV.

This clone was picked up many times. This chain's CDR3 is CSAPDSLAYGYTF. The CDR3 DNA, read in part, is TGCAGTGCTCCGGACAGCCTGGCCTATGGC. The chain uses TRBV20-1 and TRBJ1-2; D is possibly TRBD1 (6 bases). Sequencing ends 3 residues short of the CDR3 end; the germline J gene provides the rest. With 5 bases removed from V and 4 bases from J, the gap between germline ends came to 14 bases. This CDR3 is built from 13 residues. The V gene's germline CDR1 is DFQATT and CDR2 SNEGSKA (reference sequence).

This clone has a count of ten or more. The DNA ends 3 residues before the CDR3 does, and the rest of the CDR3 is filled in from the germline J gene. The chain couples TRBV2 to TRBJ2-1; 9 bases fit TRBD2. Germline V gene sequence: CDR1 SNHLY, CDR2 FYNNEI. The J segment lost 9 bases and the V segment lost 6 bases, leaving 9 bases of the junction unmatched. CDR3 length equals 14 residues. The CDR3 loop is CASRASREGGEQFF. Partial CDR3 DNA: TGTGCCAGCAGGGCCTCGCGGGAGGGTGGTGAG.

This clone has a count of ten or more. CDR3 in amino acids: CASSQTTGSYEQYF. The CDR3 bases that were read are TGTGCCAGCAGTCAAACGACAGGCTCCTACGAG. V usage is TRBV27 and J usage is TRBJ2-7, with D maybe TRBD1 (6 bases). The read halts 3 residues ahead of the CDR3 end, with the missing end drawn from the germline J gene. CDR1 MNHEY and CDR2 SMNVEV come from the germline V gene (reference sequence). Trimming pared 5 bases from V and 0 bases from J, leaving 11 bases between. The CDR3 runs to 14 residues.

The table lists this clone with many counts. From the germline J gene comes the end of the CDR3, since the read stops 3 residues before it. The genes are TRBV20-1 and TRBJ2-3, with 9 bases fitting TRBD2. CDR1 and CDR2 from the germline V gene are DFQATT and SNEGSKA (reference sequence). V was clipped by 3 bases and J by 7 bases; unmatched bases: 14. The CDR3 spans 16 residues. Partial CDR3 DNA: TGCAGTGCTAGCCACGAGGGACTAGCAAGCGGGTATACG. Translating it yields CSASHEGLASGYT. The entire CDR3 reads CSASHEGLASGYTQYF.

To note about this clone: The read finishes 3 residues shy of the CDR3 end, and the germline J gene is used to complete it. This rearrangement joins TRBV5-1 to TRBJ2-3, with TRBD2 identical over 8 bases. There are 13 residues in the CDR3. CDR1 is SGHRS and CDR2 is YFSETQ in the germline V gene. The CDR3 reads CASSSDGGGTQYF. CDR3 DNA, as far as it was read: TGCGCCAGCAGCTCGGACGGGGGGGGGACG.

This clone was detected ten times or more. The read falls 3 residues short of the CDR3 end, and the missing part is taken from the germline J gene. The sample carries other DNA sequences with the same CDR3. The V and J genes are TRBV5-1 and TRBJ2-1, with D uncertain. Germline lookup yields CDR1 SGHRS and CDR2 YFSETQ. The V end was cut by 1 base, the J end by 7 bases, with 3 bases between. The CDR3 sequence is 11 residues long. The part of the CDR3 DNA that was read is TGCGCCAGCAGCTTGTCGAATGAG. Translating it yields CASSLSNE. In full, the CDR3 reads CASSLSNEQFF.

This clone was counted at least ten times. The read ends 3 residues shy of where the CDR3 ends; the end is completed using the germline J gene. This chain links TRBV6-4 with TRBJ2-5, with a possible D match to TRBD1 (6 bases). Germline V CDR1 and CDR2: MRHNA, SNTAGT. Trimming stripped 8 bases from V and 7 bases from J, with 20 bases between. The length of the CDR3 is 14 residues. CDR3 DNA, as far as it was read: TGTGCCAGCCTCCTAGAACAGGGTCGGGCGACC. Amino acids: CASLLEQGRAT. The full CDR3 protein reads CASLLEQGRATQYF.

This clone was recorded many times. The read is 3 residues too short to cover the CDR3 end, so that end is filled in from the germline J gene. The chain employs TRBV7-9 and TRBJ1-5; D might be TRBD1 (6 bases). Trimming removed 11 bases from V and 4 bases from J, with 12 bases in between. The CDR3 is 12 residues long. CDR1 is SEHNR, CDR2 FQNEAQ, per germline (reference sequence). CDR3 protein: CAATGGNQPQHF. CDR3 bases read: TGTGCCGCGACAGGAGGAAATCAGCCC.

This clone has at least ten counts. Read coverage stops 3 residues before the CDR3 terminus; the germline J gene supplies the remainder. V usage is TRBV10-1 and J usage is TRBJ1-2, with D tentatively TRBD1 (5 bases). CDR3 size: 13 residues. CDR1 WNHNN and CDR2 SYGVQD come from the germline V gene (reference sequence). The CDR3 is CASTGHPFPDYTF. The CDR3 DNA, read in part, is TGCGCCAGTACCGGACATCCCTTCCCCGAC.

This clone was found many times. The CDR3 end lies 3 residues beyond the end of the read and is filled in from the germline J gene. This chain joins TRBV7-9 and TRBJ1-1; D remains unclear. Trimming stripped 4 bases from V and 0 bases from J, with 3 bases between. In germline, CDR1 is SEHNR, CDR2 FQNEAQ (reference sequence). CDR3 length: 12 residues. Here the CDR3 reads CASSYLNTEAFF. The DNA read from the CDR3 is TGTGCCAGCAGCTACTTGAACACTGAA.

Only a few counts were recorded for this clone. The read finishes 3 residues shy of the CDR3 end, and the germline J gene is used to complete it. The rearrangement links TRBV7-9 to TRBJ1-2; D is uncertain. The CDR3 is made up of 12 amino acids. Germline assignment: CDR1 SEHNR and CDR2 FQNEAQ (reference sequence). The CDR3 bases that were read are TGTGCCACCTCTAGCGGGAGCAATGAC. Its translation: CATSSGSND. The full-length CDR3 reads as CATSSGSNDYTF.

This clone showed up many times. The read comes to an end 3 residues before the CDR3 does, leaving the germline J gene to fill in the end. The genes are TRBV7-9 and TRBJ1-1, with a weak D call TRBD1 (5 bases). The CDR3 has 14 amino acids. Germline CDR1 reads SEHNR; CDR2 reads FQNEAQ (reference sequence). V was clipped by 3 bases and J by 1 base, with 9 bases between them. The CDR3 region is CASSLTQANTEAFF. The sequenced part of the CDR3 DNA is TGTGCCAGCAGCTTGACACAGGCGAACACTGAA.

This clone was observed at least ten times. Sequencing ends 3 residues short of the CDR3 end; the germline J gene provides the rest. This chain joins TRBV13 and TRBJ2-2; TRBD1 is a possible D gene (5 bases). The CDR3 has 16 residues. Per the germline V gene, CDR1 is PRHDT and CDR2 is FYEKMQ (reference sequence). The ends were cut back, 0 bases at V and 1 base at J, with 9 bases in the middle. CDR3 region: CASSLGRTMNTGELFF. CDR3 bases read: TGTGCCAGCAGCTTAGGCCGGACAATGAACACCGGGGAG.

This clone has a count of ten or more. The read ends 3 residues early relative to the CDR3; the germline J gene fills the gap. The genes are TRBV19 and TRBJ2-3; 7 bases map to TRBD1. Germline loops: CDR1 LNHDA, CDR2 SQIVND (reference sequence). This CDR3 contains 13 residues. With 8 bases clipped from V and 3 bases from J, the junction kept 5 bases outside the gene matches. CDR3 DNA, as far as it was read: TGTGCCAGTTCTCGACAGGGAACAGATACG. Translation gives CASSRQGTDT. The whole CDR3 protein reads CASSRQGTDTQYF.

This clone was seen more than once but under ten times. The read falls 3 residues short of the CDR3 end, and the missing part is taken from the germline J gene. The rearrangement joins TRBV19 to TRBJ1-1; D perhaps matches TRBD1 (5 bases). The ends were cut back, 7 bases at V and 3 bases at J, with 15 bases in the middle. The CDR3 covers 14 residues. CDR1 is LNHDA and CDR2 is SQIVND in the germline V gene (reference sequence). The CDR3 region is CASKDKRSDTEAFF. CDR3 bases read: TGTGCCAGTAAGGACAAGAGGTCGGACACTGAA. The variable domain in full, completed from reference TRBV19 and TRBJ1-1, reads DGGITQSPKYLFRKEGQNVTLSCEQNLNHDAMYWYRQDPGQGLRLIYYSQIVNDFQKGDIAEGYSVSREKKESFPLTVTSAQKNPTAFYLCASKDKRSDTEAFFGQGTRLTVV.